The 27 T cell receptor beta chains listed next were all sequenced from one sample in a study of blood T cells in healthy people across ages. For the second PCR, which ran for 7 to 11 cycles, a sample-barcoded 5' primer and a J-beta primer mix were used. TCRdb recomputed calls from the 5' RACE reads with MiXCR, one row per CDR3 protein. The sample holds roughly 1.5 million distinct CDR3 sequences, roughly 43% seen once. Sequencing used blood. These receptors originate from a woman under 30 in good health.

This chain links TRBV3-1 with TRBJ1-2; a weak D match, TRBD1 (5 bases). This CDR3 comprises 16 residues. V was trimmed by 0 bases and J by 7 bases, leaving 18 bases between them. Germline V gene data show CDR1 as LGHDT and CDR2 as YNNKEL (reference sequence). CDR3 bases: TGTGCCAGCAGCCAAGAGGGTGGGACGCTAAAGGGTGGCTACACCTTC. It encodes CASSQEGGTLKGGYTF. Looking up the rest from reference TRBV3-1 and TRBJ1-2 gives the full variable domain: DTAVSQTPKYLVTQMGNDKSIKCEQNLGHDTMYWYKQDSKKFLKIMFSYNNKELIINETVPNRFSPKSPDKAHLNLHINSLELGDSAVYFCASSQEGGTLKGGYTFGSGTRLTVV.

V usage is TRBV30 and J usage is TRBJ2-1, with no clear D. Trimming removed 2 bases at V and 7 bases at J, with 9 bases between. This CDR3 region has 12 residues. CDR1 and CDR2 from the germline V gene are GTSNPN and SVGIG (reference sequence). Here the CDR3 DNA reads TGTGCCTGGAGTACCGTCGTAAATGAGCAGTTCTTC. This translates into CAWSTVVNEQFF.

This clonotype was detected once. V and J are TRBV7-2 and TRBJ1-1, with D possibly being TRBD1 (5 bases). Germline V gives CDR1 SGHTA, CDR2 FQGNSA. The CDR3 sequence is 14 residues long. V lost 4 bases, J lost 7 bases, and 16 bases lay in between. CDR3 nucleotide sequence: TGTGCCAGCAGCTCCGCATGGGCAGGGATTGAAGCTTTCTTT. Protein: CASSSAWAGIEAFF.

This clonotype turned up a few times. The chain is built from TRBV19 and TRBJ1-1; a possible D gene is TRBD1 (5 bases). V was clipped by 1 base and J by 0 bases, with 6 bases between them. Germline CDR1 and CDR2: LNHDA and SQIVND (reference sequence). The CDR3 sequence is 14 residues long. The CDR3 sequence: CASSIGGMNTEAFF. In DNA form, the CDR3 reads TGTGCCAGTAGTATAGGGGGGATGAACACTGAAGCTTTCTTT.

This clonotype was seen at least ten times. The chain employs TRBV25-1 and TRBJ2-7; tentatively, D is TRBD2 (5 bases). Trimming stripped 0 bases from V and 7 bases from J, with 10 bases between. From germline, CDR1 is MGHDK and CDR2 SYGVNS. There are 13 residues in the CDR3. CDR3 amino acids: CASSEYVGSEQYF. The CDR3, as DNA: TGTGCCAGCAGTGAATACGTGGGGAGTGAGCAGTACTTC.

This clonotype has a handful of counts. The chain joins TRBV4-3 to TRBJ1-2, with unresolved D. Germline V gives CDR1 LGHNA, CDR2 YSLEER. The CDR3 is 13 amino acids. The V end was cut by 4 bases, the J end by 1 base, with 7 bases between. As DNA, the CDR3 is TGCGCCAGCAGCCCAGAAGATAACTATGGCTACACCTTC. It specifies CASSPEDNYGYTF.

This clonotype has just a few counts. One junction end does not reproduce the germline sequence, and a read error may be involved. The rearrangement joins TRBV7-2 to TRBJ2-1; 8 positions match TRBD2. This CDR3 contains 14 residues. The germline V gene encodes CDR1 SGHTA and CDR2 FQGNSA. The CDR3 loop is CASSLAGRLGEQFF. The CDR3 DNA sequence: TGTGCCAGCAGTTTAGCGGGGAGGTTGGGAGAGCAGTTCTTC.

With regard to this clonotype: This may be a read error: a much more frequent sequence differs by one nucleotide. The chain uses TRBV5-1 and TRBJ2-5; 9 bases fit TRBD1. This CDR3 comprises 13 residues. CDR1 and CDR2 from the germline V gene are SGHRS and YFSETQ. V shed 4 bases and J 11 bases; nucleotides not matched to a gene: 9. Here the CDR3 DNA reads TGCGCCAGCAGCGTGGACAGGGGAAATGAGCAGTACTTC. Its translation is CASSVDRGNEQYF.

In this sample, this clonotype turned up a few times. The chain combines TRBV20-1 with TRBJ2-3; D is unclear. Germline V gives CDR1 DFQATT, CDR2 SNEGSKA (reference sequence). The CDR3 contains 13 residues. Deletions cut 3 bases from V and 7 bases from J, with 14 bases between. The CDR3 reads CSASNSGRYTQYF. The CDR3 DNA reads as TGCAGTGCTAGTAATTCAGGACGATATACGCAGTATTTT.

This sequence joins TRBV28 and TRBJ2-7, with 7 bases matching TRBD2. The CDR3 totals 15 residues. Germline-derived CDR1 and CDR2 are MDHEN and SYDVKM. The ends lost 3 bases at V and 0 bases at J; junction bases unmatched: 5. CDR3 in amino acids: CASSFLLAASYEQYF. The CDR3, as DNA: TGTGCCAGCAGTTTTCTCCTAGCGGCCTCCTACGAGCAGTACTTC.

This chain connects TRBV7-2 to TRBJ2-7; no firm D call. The CDR3 sequence is 17 residues long. Germline loops: CDR1 SGHTA, CDR2 FQGNSA. Trimming cost V 0 bases and J 2 bases, with 17 bases left between them. The CDR3 loop is CASSLALSRMATYEQYF. Here the CDR3 DNA reads TGTGCCAGCAGCTTAGCGCTTTCCCGTATGGCTACCTACGAGCAGTACTTC.

V and J are TRBV27 and TRBJ2-5; D unclear. CDR3 length: 15 amino acids. The ends were cut back, 6 bases at V and 3 bases at J, with 17 bases in the middle. CDR1 and CDR2 (germline): MNHEY, SMNVEV (reference sequence). The CDR3 here is CASRVHDLAKETQYF. CDR3 nucleotide sequence: TGTGCCAGCAGGGTACATGACCTCGCTAAAGAGACCCAGTACTTC.

The rearrangement links TRBV5-1 to TRBJ2-6; 8 bases match TRBD1. J gave up 2 bases and V 3 bases, and 4 bases lay outside the gene matches. From germline, CDR1 is SGHRS and CDR2 YFSETQ. The length of the CDR3 is 16 residues. In DNA, the CDR3 is TGCGCCAGCAGCTGGGCAGGGGGCGCTGGGGCCAACGTCCTGACTTTC. Protein: CASSWAGGAGANVLTF.

The chain couples TRBV7-9 to TRBJ2-1, with TRBD2 matching 7 bases. V shed 5 bases and J 2 bases; nucleotides not matched to a gene: 6. Germline assignment: CDR1 SEHNR and CDR2 FQNEAQ (reference sequence). CDR3 length: 15 residues. CDR3 DNA sequence: TGTGCCAGCAGCGAACAGCGGGGCCCCTACAATGAGCAGTTCTTC. Its translation: CASSEQRGPYNEQFF.

This chain joins TRBV29-1 and TRBJ2-1, with TRBD2 identical over 8 bases. The germline gives CDR1 SQVTM, CDR2 ANQGSEA. The CDR3 contains 14 residues. The ends lost 3 bases at V and 0 bases at J; junction bases unmatched: 1. DNA for the CDR3: TGCAGCGTTGACGGGACTAGCTCCTACAATGAGCAGTTCTTC. Amino acid sequence: CSVDGTSSYNEQFF.

DNA of the CDR3: TGTGCCACCAGTGATCCTGACAGGGGCGGTGAGCAGTTCTTC. Translated: CATSDPDRGGEQFF. V usage is TRBV24-1 and J usage is TRBJ2-1; 8 bases fit TRBD1. Trimming cost V 3 bases and J 9 bases; bases outside gene matches: 6. The CDR3 covers 14 residues. The V gene's germline CDR1 is KGHDR and CDR2 SFDVKD.

DNA of the CDR3: TGTGCCAGCAGCATCATCAGGGGCAATGAGCAGTTCTTC. This encodes CASSIIRGNEQFF. This chain joins TRBV7-2 and TRBJ2-1, with a weak D call TRBD1 (6 bases). Between the trimmed V and J ends, which lost 5 bases and 6 bases, there was a span of 11 bases. From germline, CDR1 is SGHTA and CDR2 FQGNSA. The CDR3 extends over 13 amino acids.

V gene TRBV28 combines with J gene TRBJ1-4; D remains ambiguous. This CDR3 has 14 amino acids. Trimming removed 7 bases from V and 0 bases from J, with 9 bases in between. From germline, CDR1 is MDHEN and CDR2 SYDVKM. CDR3 nucleotides: TGTGCCAGCACAGGCAGCCCAACTAATGAAAAACTGTTTTTT. Translated: CASTGSPTNEKLFF.

The J gene is TRBJ2-1, the V gene TRBV6-5; weak D call: TRBD2 (6 bases). CDR1 and CDR2 (germline): MNHEY, SVGAGI. The CDR3 totals 13 residues. V shed 6 bases and J shed 8 bases, with 14 bases lying between them. This chain's CDR3 is CASSGTGVDEQFF. The CDR3 bases are TGTGCCAGCAGCGGAACGGGGGTTGATGAGCAGTTCTTC.

This clonotype came up many times. The chain couples TRBV20-1 to TRBJ1-2; 7 nucleotides agree with TRBD1. The CDR3 spans 13 residues. The junction had 2 bases not matched to a gene; V was cut back by 1 base and J by 3 bases. The V gene's germline CDR1 is DFQATT and CDR2 SNEGSKA (reference sequence). The CDR3 coding sequence is TGCAGTGCTAGAGTAGGGACAGACTATGGCTACACCTTC. Its protein is CSARVGTDYGYTF.

This chain links TRBV27 with TRBJ1-6; D possibly corresponds to TRBD1 (6 bases). The CDR3 covers 15 residues. Germline CDR1 is MNHEY and CDR2 is SMNVEV (reference sequence). V lost 5 bases and J lost 6, with 14 bases in between. The CDR3 spells CASSATGKINSPLHF. The CDR3 DNA reads as TGTGCCAGCAGTGCTACAGGGAAGATTAATTCACCCCTCCACTTT.

The chain employs TRBV20-1 and TRBJ1-1; D remains unclear. This CDR3 spans 14 amino acids. Germline V gene lookup returns CDR1 DFQATT and CDR2 SNEGSKA (reference sequence). Trimming shortened V by 1 base and J by 5 bases, and 14 bases separated the two germline ends. The CDR3 DNA follows: TGCAGTGCTAGAGTGGCGGGGTCGAAGACTGAAGCTTTCTTT. This sequence encodes CSARVAGSKTEAFF.

Note on this clonotype: One end of the junction fails to match germline, which may point to a read error. The chain links TRBV10-3 to TRBJ1-2, with D hard to call. Germline V CDR1 and CDR2: ENHRY, SYGVKD. The CDR3 is 12 amino acids. The CDR3 spells CAISAGSYGYTF. DNA for the CDR3: TGTGCCATCAGTGCCGGGAGCTATGGCTACACCTTT.

For the CDR3, the DNA is TGTGCCACCAGCAGAGATATACTAGCGGGAGTAAATGAGCAGTTCTTC. Its translation: CATSRDILAGVNEQFF. The chain has TRBV15 and TRBJ2-1; 11 bases agree with TRBD2. J was trimmed by 7 bases and V by 0 bases; bases with no gene match: 5. This CDR3 comprises 16 residues. Looked up from germline, CDR1 is LNHNV and CDR2 is YYDKDF (reference sequence).

The rearrangement joins TRBV4-2 to TRBJ2-3, with D possibly TRBD2 on 7 matching bases. Germline V lookup: CDR1 LGHNA, CDR2 YNFKEQ. The CDR3 extends over 16 amino acids. V was pared by 0 bases and J by 4 bases, with 14 bases between. The CDR3 DNA reads TGTGCCAGCAGCCAAGATGAGGGGGGGTGGTCAGATACGCAGTATTTT. Its translation: CASSQDEGGWSDTQYF.

J is TRBJ2-3 and V is TRBV27; 7 bases map to TRBD2. With 6 bases clipped from V and 6 bases from J, the junction kept 21 bases outside the gene matches. The CDR3 sequence is 18 residues long. From germline, CDR1 is MNHEY and CDR2 SMNVEV (reference sequence). The CDR3 nucleotides read TGTGCCAGCAGCTTTAGGGTATATGGCGGGAGACGTGGTGATACGCAGTATTTT. Encoded protein: CASSFRVYGGRRGDTQYF.

This clonotype was detected a few times. The rearrangement uses TRBV19 and TRBJ1-5, with D possibly matching TRBD1 (5 bases). Germline V gives CDR1 LNHDA, CDR2 SQIVND (reference sequence). The CDR3 is 16 residues long. V lost 1 base and J 11 bases, leaving 21 bases between the germline ends. The CDR3 protein is CASSIGPGRTYSSQHF. As DNA, the CDR3 is TGTGCCAGTAGTATAGGTCCCGGCAGGACATATTCATCCCAGCATTTT.